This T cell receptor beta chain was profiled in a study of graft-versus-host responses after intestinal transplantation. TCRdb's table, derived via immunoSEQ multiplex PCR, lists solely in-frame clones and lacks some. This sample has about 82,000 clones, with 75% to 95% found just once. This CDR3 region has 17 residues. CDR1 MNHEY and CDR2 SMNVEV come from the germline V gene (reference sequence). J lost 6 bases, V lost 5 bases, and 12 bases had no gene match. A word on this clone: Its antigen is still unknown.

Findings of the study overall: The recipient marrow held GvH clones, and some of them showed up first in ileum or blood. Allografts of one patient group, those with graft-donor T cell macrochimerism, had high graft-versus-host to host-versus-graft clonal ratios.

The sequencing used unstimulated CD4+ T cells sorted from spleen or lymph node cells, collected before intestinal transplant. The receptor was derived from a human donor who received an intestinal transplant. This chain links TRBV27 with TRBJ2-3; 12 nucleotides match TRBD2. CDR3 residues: CASSPLLAGGWGDTQYF. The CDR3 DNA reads TGTGCCAGCAGTCCCCTACTAGCGGGGGGCTGGGGGGATACGCAGTATTTT.